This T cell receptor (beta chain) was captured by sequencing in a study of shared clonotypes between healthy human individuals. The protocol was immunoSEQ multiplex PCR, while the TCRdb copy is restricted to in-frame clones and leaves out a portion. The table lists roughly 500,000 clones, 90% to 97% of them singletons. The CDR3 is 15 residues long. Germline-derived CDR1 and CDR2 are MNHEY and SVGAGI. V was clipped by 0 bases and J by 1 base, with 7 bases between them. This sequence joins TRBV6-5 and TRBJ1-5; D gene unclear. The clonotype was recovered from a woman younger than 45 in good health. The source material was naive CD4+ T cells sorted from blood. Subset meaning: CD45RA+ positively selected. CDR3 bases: TGTGCCAGCAGTTACTCGGGCAAGAGCAATCAGCCCCAGCATTTT. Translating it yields CASSYSGKSNQPQHF.